Listed below are T cell receptor beta chains from one sample, sequenced in a study of early stage breast cancer tumors. The assay was immunoSEQ multiplex PCR, and TCRdb's table has in-frame clones only and misses some. This sample has about 21,000 clones, with 76% found just once. Specimen: blood. Receptors originate from a person aged 60 to 70 with breast cancer. Each CDR3 is given with its conserved first and last residue. D genes are given only for firm matches. A clone size is listed for some rows: how often the clone was seen (once, few, many), or a class if it is expanded.

-	TRBV4-1	TRBJ1-2	-	CASSPGRVSYGYTF	TGCGCCAGCAGCCCCGGACGGGTGAGCTATGGCTACACCTTC
-	TRBV12-5	TRBJ2-5	-	CASGLPGALNKETQYF	TGTGCTAGTGGTTTGCCCGGGGCCCTCAATAAAGAGACCCAGTACTTC
-	TRBV2	TRBJ2-1	-	CASSGYNEQFF	TGTGCCAGCAGTGGATACAATGAGCAGTTCTTC
-	TRBV7-2	TRBJ2-7	TRBD2	CASSLVVTSGSNSYEQYF	TGTGCCAGCAGCTTAGTAGTTACTAGCGGGTCTAACTCCTACGAGCAGTACTTC
-	TRBV23-1	TRBJ1-1	TRBD1	CASSHYRGRIGLTEAFF	TGCGCCAGCAGTCACTACAGGGGGCGAATCGGGCTCACTGAAGCTTTCTTT
few	TRBV6-1	TRBJ1-2	-	CASSEARANYGYTF	TGTGCCAGCAGTGAAGCGAGGGCTAACTATGGCTACACCTTC
-	TRBV30	TRBJ1-2	TRBD1	CAWAGTGSSLVYGYTF	TGTGCCTGGGCCGGGACAGGGTCAAGCCTAGTCTATGGCTACACCTTC
-	TRBV5-1	TRBJ2-1	TRBD2	CASSLSTSGGGTEQFF	TGCGCCAGCAGCTTGTCGACTAGCGGGGGGGGTACTGAGCAGTTCTTC
-	TRBV21-1	TRBJ1-4	-	CASNRDRENEKLFF	TGTGCCAGCAATCGGGACAGGGAGAATGAAAAACTGTTTTTT
-	TRBV5-1	TRBJ1-6	-	CASSPEMWGAVNSPLHF	TGCGCCAGCAGCCCTGAGATGTGGGGGGCGGTGAATTCACCCCTCCACTTT
-	TRBV10-3	TRBJ1-6	TRBD1	CATRTGDGSPLHF	TGTGCCACCAGGACAGGGGACGGTTCACCCCTCCACTTT
-	TRBV7-2	TRBJ1-2	-	CASSLRSSENYGYTF	TGTGCCAGCAGCTTAAGATCCTCGGAGAACTATGGCTACACCTTC
-	TRBV2	TRBJ2-2	TRBD2	CAGSGVENTGELFF	TGTGCCGGAAGCGGGGTGGAGAACACCGGGGAGCTGTTTTTT
-	TRBV7-8	TRBJ2-5	TRBD2	CASSLVGGGALETQYF	TGTGCCAGCAGCTTAGTCGGCGGGGGGGCACTGGAGACCCAGTACTTC
few	TRBV7-9	TRBJ1-5	-	CASSNTGNQPQHF	TGTGCCAGCAGCAATACAGGGAATCAGCCCCAGCATTTT
-	TRBV5-5	TRBJ2-3	-	CASSLAGGGYTDTQYF	TGTGCCAGCAGCTTGGCCGGCGGCGGCTACACAGATACGCAGTATTTT
-	TRBV4-2	TRBJ1-2	TRBD1	CASSEDSTGAWDGYTF	TGTGCCAGCAGCGAGGACTCGACAGGGGCCTGGGATGGCTACACCTTC
few	TRBV7-2	TRBJ1-2	-	CASSPDRNYGYTF	TGTGCCAGCAGCCCCGACAGGAACTATGGCTACACCTTC
-	TRBV6-5	TRBJ2-3	TRBD1	CASSAGQGTDTQYF	TGTGCCAGCAGTGCCGGACAGGGGACAGATACGCAGTATTTT
-	TRBV5-5	TRBJ1-1	TRBD1	CASSGQTGDTEAFF	TGTGCCAGCAGCGGACAGACAGGGGACACTGAAGCTTTCTTT
-	TRBV9	TRBJ2-3	-	CASSGEGDTQYF	TGTGCCAGCAGCGGCGAGGGAGATACGCAGTATTTT
-	TRBV11-2	TRBJ2-1	-	CASRGAYNEQFF	TGTGCCAGCAGGGGCGCCTACAATGAGCAGTTCTTC
-	TRBV18	TRBJ2-2	-	CASSPPGRQGGAELFF	TGTGCCAGCTCACCACCGGGCAGGCAGGGGGGCGCGGAGCTGTTTTTT
-	TRBV30	TRBJ1-2	-	CAWVEGVRSYGYTF	TGTGCCTGGGTGGAGGGGGTAAGAAGCTATGGCTACACCTTC
-	TRBV5-4	TRBJ2-3	TRBD2	CASSLRREGTDTQYF	TGTGCCAGCAGCTTACGGCGGGAGGGCACAGATACGCAGTATTTT
-	TRBV7-8	TRBJ2-4	-	CASSLGYARANIQYF	TGTGCCAGCAGCTTAGGCTATGCCAGGGCGAACATTCAGTACTTC
-	TRBV9	TRBJ1-1	-	CASSVVAREIYENTEAFF	TGTGCCAGCAGCGTAGTCGCCAGGGAAATATACGAGAACACTGAAGCTTTCTTT
-	TRBV7-9	TRBJ2-7	-	CASSLAGRYEQYF	TGTGCCAGCAGCTTGGCAGGGAGGTACGAGCAGTACTTC
-	TRBV19	TRBJ1-5	TRBD1	CASTGTGVGSSNQPQHF	TGTGCCAGTACAGGGACAGGGGTAGGGAGTAGCAATCAGCCCCAGCATTTT
-	TRBV6-5	TRBJ2-2	TRBD1	CASSHRGPGELFF	TGTGCCAGCAGTCACAGGGGTCCCGGGGAGCTGTTTTTT
-	TRBV25-1	TRBJ2-2	-	CASTRGGVGTGELFF	TGTGCCAGCACCAGGGGGGGAGTCGGCACCGGGGAGCTGTTTTTT
-	TRBV5-1	TRBJ2-1	TRBD1	CASTSTGGGSGDEQFF	TGCGCCAGCACCTCGACAGGGGGAGGGAGCGGCGATGAGCAGTTCTTC
-	TRBV6-5	TRBJ2-2	TRBD1	CASSLRQGAGELFF	TGTGCCAGCAGCCTCCGACAGGGGGCCGGGGAGCTGTTTTTT
-	TRBV18	TRBJ1-1	TRBD1	CASSQKTGDGTEAFF	TGTGCCAGCTCACAGAAGACAGGGGATGGTACTGAAGCTTTCTTT
once	TRBV5-4	TRBJ2-7	TRBD1	CASSGGTGDSYEQYF	TGTGCCAGCAGCGGGGGGACAGGTGACTCCTACGAGCAGTACTTC
-	TRBV15	TRBJ2-3	TRBD2	CATSREVLAGVTDTQYF	TGTGCCACCAGCAGAGAGGTACTAGCGGGAGTGACAGATACGCAGTATTTT
-	TRBV19	TRBJ1-2	-	CASSIVQDPRGYTF	TGTGCCAGTAGTATCGTACAGGACCCCCGTGGCTACACCTTC
-	TRBV19	TRBJ1-1	-	CASSMWGAAGAFF	TGTGCCAGTAGTATGTGGGGGGCAGCGGGAGCTTTCTTT
-	TRBV29-1	TRBJ2-7	-	CSVSWGEGPYEQYF	TGCAGCGTAAGCTGGGGGGAAGGCCCCTACGAGCAGTACTTC
-	TRBV23-1	TRBJ2-7	-	CASRPVEQYF	TGCGCCAGTCGGCCAGTTGAGCAGTACTTC
-	TRBV19	TRBJ1-1	TRBD1	CASSIGTGNTEAFF	TGTGCCAGTAGTATAGGGACAGGGAACACTGAAGCTTTCTTT
-	TRBV6-1	TRBJ2-3	-	CASALGGGTDTQYF	TGTGCCAGCGCCCTGGGCGGGGGCACAGATACGCAGTATTTT
-	TRBV5-1	TRBJ1-1	-	CASSLDREAFF	TGCGCCAGCAGCTTGGACAGGGAAGCTTTCTTT
-	TRBV20-1	TRBJ1-1	-	CSAPGGAEAFF	TGCAGTGCTCCGGGGGGGGCTGAAGCTTTCTTT
few	TRBV5-5	TRBJ1-1	-	CASSPSGHPGAEAFF	TGTGCCAGCAGCCCATCGGGACACCCAGGCGCTGAAGCTTTCTTT
-	TRBV6-5	TRBJ2-6	-	CASIGTGANVLTF	TGTGCCAGCATTGGTACAGGGGCCAACGTCCTGACTTTC
-	TRBV7-7	TRBJ1-1	-	CASSLSRNTEAFF	TGTGCTAGCAGCCTATCAAGGAACACTGAAGCTTTCTTT
-	TRBV29-1	TRBJ2-7	-	CSVVLGPDEQYF	TGCAGCGTTGTCCTCGGACCTGACGAGCAGTACTTC
-	TRBV9	TRBJ1-2	TRBD1	CASSVSYAGTGYGYTF	TGTGCCAGCAGCGTATCATACGCCGGGACAGGGTATGGCTACACCTTC
-	TRBV2	TRBJ1-5	-	CASHGGNQPQHF	TGTGCCAGCCACGGCGGCAATCAGCCCCAGCATTTT